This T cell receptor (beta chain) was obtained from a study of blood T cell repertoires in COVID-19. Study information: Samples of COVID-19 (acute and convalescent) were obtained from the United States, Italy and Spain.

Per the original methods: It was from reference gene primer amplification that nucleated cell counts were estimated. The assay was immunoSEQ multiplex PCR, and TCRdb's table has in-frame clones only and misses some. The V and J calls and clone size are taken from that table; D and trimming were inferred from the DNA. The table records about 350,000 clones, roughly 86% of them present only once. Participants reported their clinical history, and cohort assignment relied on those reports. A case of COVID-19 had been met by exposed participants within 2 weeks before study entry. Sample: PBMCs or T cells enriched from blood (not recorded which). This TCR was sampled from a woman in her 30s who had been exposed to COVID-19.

CDR3 nucleotide sequence: TGTGCCAGTAGTAGATTCTCACTAGCCGAGAAACATGAGCAGTTCTTC. This encodes CASSRFSLAEKHEQFF. The rearrangement links TRBV19 to TRBJ2-1; tentative D call: TRBD2 (6 bases). V shed 4 bases and J shed 8 bases, with 21 bases lying between them. Germline-derived CDR1 and CDR2 are LNHDA and SQIVND (reference sequence). There are 16 residues in the CDR3.